The present TCR beta chain was sequenced within a study of cytomegalovirus exposure and HLA in healthy donors. The wider study: An analysis done earlier identified 117 million unique TCR beta sequences from about 179 million T cells. Study conclusions and caveats: Presence/absence results assume similar sequencing depth per donor, which may not hold. It was only CMV serostatus that was available as immune exposure information.

Points on this clone: Antigen: not known.

The V and J ends lost 0 bases and 7 bases respectively, with 9 bases between them. Per germline, CDR1 SGHVS and CDR2 FQNEAQ. This CDR3 region has 13 residues. Amplification used 60 Vbeta primers and 13 Jbeta primers. Assay used: immunoSEQ multiplex PCR; TCRdb lists only in-frame clones, some missing. The profile covers 150,000 or so clones, with 75% to 90% appearing a single time and about 4% taken by the ten largest. The specimen was PBMCs. The sequence came from a man aged 45-65 years in good health and CMV-seropositive. This chain links TRBV7-8 with TRBJ1-1, with a tentative D call TRBD1 (6 bases). Written as DNA, the CDR3 is TGTGCCAGCAGCTTAGCAAAACAGGGTGAAGCTTTCTTT. It translates to CASSLAKQGEAFF.